This TCR beta chain was recorded in a study of T-cell reconstitution after alpha-beta-depleted transplantation in children (dated by TCRdb to 2016 to 2017). For context, the study as a whole: T-cell immune reconstitution after TCRalphabeta/CD19-depleted allogeneic hematopoietic cell transplantation in children was quantitatively tracked in the study by means of TCR repertoire profiling.

The method behind the library was PCR. The sample was run on an Illumina HiSeq 2500. Molecular barcoding was employed in the preparation of TCR libraries, with unique molecular identifiers being used to normalize TCRbeta repertoire quantification. The public reads were reanalyzed by TCRdb: fastp trimming at Q25, MiXCR alignment, in-frame beta chains only. Rows with one shared CDR3 protein collapse into an entry with the most common genes and DNA. The sample table holds over 550,000 distinct CDR3 sequences, of which 10% to 13% were seen once. In total, the top ten clones hold about 4.2% of the sample. Its CDR3 holds 12 amino acids, cysteine through phenylalanine. Only the CDR3 DNA is retained, 36 bases long and in frame from the first base. CDR1 and CDR2 are read off the germline V gene as LGHNA and YSLEER. This clonotype appeared a few times. Its cognate antigen has yet to be identified. The junction departs from the called germline gene at one end, perhaps through a read error.

The sample was PBMCs from the stem cell graft donor, taken from the stem cell graft. Recombination connected TRBV4-3 to TRBJ2-3; the D gene assignment is ambiguous. The source of this sequence is a human donor who donated a stem cell graft to a child with acute myeloid leukemia. The bases are TGCGCCAGCACCCAAAGGGCAGATACGCAGTATTTT. This is translated as CASTQRADTQYF.